This is a list of T cell receptor beta chains from one sample in a study of blood T cells in healthy people across ages. TCRdb passed the 5' RACE reads through MiXCR, listing each CDR3 protein once. The sample consists of 1.8 million or so distinct CDR3 sequences, about two fifths of them appearing once. Sequencing used blood. The receptor set was obtained from a human donor in good health. The CDR3 runs from the conserved cysteine through the conserved F or W. The D gene is left open where the match is weak. Not every row has a clone size; where given, it reads once, few, many or a size class.

clone size	D gene	V gene	J gene	CDR3 DNA	CDR3 protein
few	TRBD1	TRBV5-8	TRBJ1-2	TGTGCCAGCAGCTGGGGACAGGGTATGAATGGCTACACCTTC	CASSWGQGMNGYTF
-	TRBD1	TRBV7-2	TRBJ2-7	TGTGCCAGCAGCTTAATTGGGACAGGTTTCTACGAGCAGTACTTC	CASSLIGTGFYEQYF
-	-	TRBV7-8	TRBJ2-7	TGTGCCAGCACCCAAGGGGGGGGGGCATCCTACGAGCAGTACTTC	CASTQGGGASYEQYF
few	-	TRBV5-1	TRBJ2-7	TGCGCCAGCCGCCAGGGGCATTCATACGAGCAGTACTTC	CASRQGHSYEQYF
few	-	TRBV4-3	TRBJ2-3	TGCGCCAGCAGCCAAGACGCGACGGGCAGCACAGATACGCAGTATTTT	CASSQDATGSTDTQYF
-	-	TRBV24-1	TRBJ1-5	TGTGCCACCCCTGTTGGGGATACAGAGGCCATCAATCGGCCCCAGCATTTT	CATPVGDTEAINRPQHF
few	TRBD2	TRBV7-9	TRBJ2-1	TGTGCCAGCAGCAAGAGGACTAGCGGGGGGGGTGAGCAGTTCTTC	CASSKRTSGGGEQFF
-	-	TRBV12-5	TRBJ1-2	TGTGCTAGTGGTTTGGCAGGAAGCTATGGCTACACCTTC	CASGLAGSYGYTF
few	-	TRBV12-3/TRBV12-4	TRBJ2-2	TGTGCCAGCAGCCGAACAAGCACAAGCGGCTCCGGGGAGCTGTTTTTT	CASSRTSTSGSGELFF
few	-	TRBV5-6	TRBJ1-2	TGTGCCAGCAGTTTTATAGGGTCCAACTATGGCTACACCTTC	CASSFIGSNYGYTF
few	-	TRBV5-6	TRBJ2-1	TGTGCCAGCAGCTTGGGAGGCATTGGCAAGTTCTTC	CASSLGGIGKFF
-	TRBD1	TRBV24-1	TRBJ2-1	TGTGCCACCGGGGGACAGGGGAGAGAGCAGTTCTTC	CATGGQGREQFF
-	-	TRBV20-1	TRBJ2-5	TGCAGTGCTAAACGGGTCATCCAAGAGACCCAGTACTTC	CSAKRVIQETQYF
-	-	TRBV4-1	TRBJ1-2	TGCGCCAGCAGCCAATGGGGTGAGCTGGACTATGGCTACACCTTC	CASSQWGELDYGYTF
-	-	TRBV20-1	TRBJ1-2	TGCAGTGCTAAACCTAGGGGAGACTATGGCTACACCTTC	CSAKPRGDYGYTF
-	-	TRBV30	TRBJ1-4	TGTGCCTGGAGTCCTAACGGGGGCGTGGGAGGTGAAAAACTGTTTTTT	CAWSPNGGVGGEKLFF
-	-	TRBV7-6	TRBJ1-4	TGTGCCAGCAGCTTAAGGGCGGTCGATGAAAAACTGTTTTTT	CASSLRAVDEKLFF
-	TRBD1	TRBV4-3	TRBJ2-3	TGCGCCAGCGGTTCTAGACAGGGGGCGCATGGGGATACGCAGTATTTT	CASGSRQGAHGDTQYF
few	-	TRBV27	TRBJ2-1	TGTGCCAGCAGACGGGGGTCTGCCACGATCTCCTACAATGAGCAGTTCTTC	CASRRGSATISYNEQFF
few	-	TRBV4-3	TRBJ2-7	TGCGCCAGCAGTCCACTTCATGGGTACGAGCAGTACTTC	CASSPLHGYEQYF
-	TRBD1	TRBV9	TRBJ2-3	TGTGCCAGCAGCGCCACAGGGGCAGATGCGCAGTATTTT	CASSATGADAQYF
few	TRBD1	TRBV29-1	TRBJ2-1	TGCAGCGTTGAACTCGCCGGACAGGGGGCTGACAATGAGCAGTTCTTC	CSVELAGQGADNEQFF
-	TRBD1	TRBV28	TRBJ1-2	TGTGCCAGCAGTCTCGGACAGGGGGCATCTATAGACTACTATGGCTACACCTTC	CASSLGQGASIDYYGYTF
-	TRBD1	TRBV9	TRBJ1-1	TGTGCCAGCAGCACCCACACAGGGGGCACTGAAGCTTTCTTT	CASSTHTGGTEAFF
few	-	TRBV2	TRBJ2-6	TGTGCCAGCAGCGCGGACCGCTTGGGTGGGGCCAACGTCCTGACTTTC	CASSADRLGGANVLTF
few	-	TRBV20-1	TRBJ2-3	TGCAGTGCTAGAGAGGGTGGAGATACGCAGTATTTT	CSAREGGDTQYF
once	-	TRBV5-5	TRBJ1-2	TGTGCCAGCAGCTTGTATGTGACAGGAAGTAACTATGGCTACACCTTC	CASSLYVTGSNYGYTF
-	TRBD1	TRBV7-2	TRBJ1-1	TGTGCCAGCAGCTTACTTCCGGGACAGGGGATTCCTGAAGCTTTCTTT	CASSLLPGQGIPEAFF
-	TRBD1	TRBV5-1	TRBJ1-1	TGCGCCAGCAGCTGGGGACAGGGGGCTCTGACTGAAGCTTTCTTT	CASSWGQGALTEAFF
-	TRBD1	TRBV12-3/TRBV12-4	TRBJ1-2	TGTGCCAGCAGTCTCGGGACAGGGGGCCCCTATGGCTACACCTTC	CASSLGTGGPYGYTF
-	TRBD2	TRBV5-1	TRBJ2-5	TGCGCCAGCATCAATACAACTAGCGGCCACCAAGAGACCCAGTACTTC	CASINTTSGHQETQYF
-	-	TRBV29-1	TRBJ2-3	TGCAGCGTTGATGGGGGTAGGGTTTCCTCAGATACGCAGTATTTT	CSVDGGRVSSDTQYF
-	-	TRBV11-3	TRBJ2-3	TGTGCCAGCAGCCGTTCTCGGGGCACAGATACGCAGTATTTT	CASSRSRGTDTQYF
once	-	TRBV5-1	TRBJ1-5	TGCGCCAGCAGTCATTCCGGGCCCGATGGGGATCAGCCCCAGCATTTT	CASSHSGPDGDQPQHF
once	TRBD1	TRBV5-1	TRBJ1-4	TGCGCCAGCAGCTTGGTGGGGACGACAGGGGGCGAAGAAAAACTGTTTTTT	CASSLVGTTGGEEKLFF
few	TRBD1	TRBV6-5	TRBJ1-1	TGTGCCAGCAGCTCCAGGGGGAGAGGTGAAGCTTTCTTT	CASSSRGRGEAFF